The clone carrying this TCR beta chain is a singleton in its sample. RNA totalling roughly 0.45 to 1 ug underwent reverse transcription with random hexamers. TCRdb itself ran the immunoSEQ multiplex PCR reads through MiXCR, one entry per CDR3 protein. The sample lists some 120,000 distinct CDR3 sequences; 90% to 95% were seen once. The entry originates in a study of CD8 T cells in Susac syndrome. TCR beta sequences were obtained from blood CD8+ and CD4+ T cells. Bulk CD8+ and CD4+ cells came from magnetic negative isolation; CD8+ TEMRA by FACS. Germline V lookup: CDR1 SNHLY, CDR2 FYNNEI. The CDR3 has 12 amino acids. V was trimmed by 6 bases and J by 15 bases, leaving 18 bases between them.

This chain joins TRBV2 and TRBJ2-1; either TRBD1 or TRBD2 may supply D (5 bases each). The TCR originated in a human donor in good health. Material for sequencing was CD4+ T cells from PBMCs. CDR3 DNA: TGTGCCAGCAGCCAAATGGGAGTGGGGCTGTTCTTC. It encodes CASSQMGVGLFF.